Listed below are T cell receptor beta chains from one sample, sequenced in a study of PD-L1 blockade in urothelial cancer. This table comes from immunoSEQ multiplex PCR, and its TCRdb copy is limited to in-frame clones, with some not included. The sample holds roughly 130,000 clones, roughly 84% seen once. The starting material was PBMCs, obtained around atezolizumab (anti-PD-L1) treatment. Receptors were obtained from a man aged 50-59 years with urothelial cancer. Each CDR3 is given with its conserved first and last residue. D genes are given only for firm matches. The listing skips clone size in some rows; elsewhere it reads once, few, many or a size class.

>TRBV5-5|.|TRBJ2-1|15|TRBD2
CASSPSSGSGYEQFF
TGTGCCAGCAGCCCTTCTAGCGGGAGTGGGTATGAGCAGTTCTTC
>TRBV7-8|few|TRBJ1-6|13|.
CASSVRRGSPLHF
TGTGCCAGCAGCGTACGACGCGGGTCCCCCCTCCACTTT
>TRBV18|.|TRBJ2-7|18|TRBD2
CASSPKAPSRTSGYEQYF
TGTGCCAGCTCACCAAAGGCCCCATCTAGGACTAGCGGATACGAGCAGTACTTC
>TRBV6-5|.|TRBJ1-3|12|.
CASGTPGNTIYF
TGTGCCAGCGGGACTCCTGGAAACACCATATATTTT
>TRBV27|.|TRBJ2-1|13|TRBD2
CASSLLAGGGQFF
TGTGCCAGCAGTTTACTAGCGGGAGGCGGGCAGTTCTTC
>TRBV7-2|.|TRBJ1-4|15|.
CASSLVARKNEKLFF
TGTGCCAGCAGCTTAGTAGCCAGAAAAAATGAAAAACTGTTTTTT
>TRBV7-6|.|TRBJ1-6|16|.
CASSLVTGQSNSPLHF
TGTGCCAGCAGCTTAGTAACAGGGCAGAGTAATTCACCCCTCCACTTT
>TRBV2|.|TRBJ2-1|15|TRBD2
CASSSGLAGDNEQFF
TGTGCCAGCAGCTCGGGACTAGCGGGAGACAATGAGCAGTTCTTC
>TRBV7-3|once|TRBJ2-6|15|.
CASSLTSSGANVLTF
TGTGCCAGCAGCTTAACTAGCTCTGGGGCCAACGTCCTGACTTTC
>TRBV11-3|.|TRBJ2-1|16|TRBD2
CASSLLGLAGGNEQFF
TGTGCCAGCAGCTTACTTGGACTAGCGGGAGGAAATGAGCAGTTCTTC
>TRBV6-5|.|TRBJ2-1|15|TRBD1
CASSPPGTAYNEQFF
TGTGCCAGCAGTCCCCCCGGGACAGCCTACAATGAGCAGTTCTTC
>TRBV9|.|TRBJ1-3|16|.
CASSVAKDSGGNTIYF
TGTGCCAGCAGCGTAGCTAAGGACTCGGGCGGAAACACCATATATTTT
>TRBV19|.|TRBJ2-7|15|.
CASSISTVVSYEQYF
TGTGCCAGTAGTATCAGTACCGTGGTATCCTACGAGCAGTACTTC
>TRBV28|.|TRBJ2-5|14|.
CASSLSGYQETQYF
TGTGCCAGCAGTTTAAGCGGGTACCAAGAGACCCAGTACTTC
>TRBV19|.|TRBJ2-6|16|.
CASSIKGGLGANVLTF
TGTGCCAGTAGTATAAAAGGAGGGCTTGGGGCCAACGTCCTGACTTTC
>TRBV29-1|.|TRBJ2-1|14|.
CSVEGRVSWDEQFF
TGCAGCGTTGAAGGTCGGGTTTCGTGGGATGAGCAGTTCTTC
>TRBV7-9|once|TRBJ1-2|16|TRBD1
CASSTNADRAGYGYTF
TGTGCCAGCAGCACGAACGCGGACAGGGCGGGCTATGGCTACACCTTC
>TRBV29-1|.|TRBJ2-2|12|.
CSVGYYTGELFF
TGCAGCGTTGGCTACTACACCGGGGAGCTGTTTTTT
>TRBV7-2|.|TRBJ1-1|18|TRBD1
CASSLGNQGTGGYTEAFF
TGTGCCAGCAGCTTAGGTAATCAGGGGACAGGGGGTTACACTGAAGCTTTCTTT
>TRBV5-1|.|TRBJ2-1|15|TRBD2
CASQRGESRSDEQFF
TGCGCCAGCCAACGGGGGGAGTCTCGAAGCGATGAGCAGTTCTTC
>TRBV15|.|TRBJ2-7|13|.
CATSTTGPYEQYF
TGTGCCACCAGCACTACAGGGCCCTACGAGCAGTACTTC
>TRBV19|.|TRBJ2-2|16|TRBD2
CASSALGTSGVGELFF
TGTGCCAGTAGTGCTCTCGGGACTAGCGGTGTCGGGGAGCTGTTTTTT